Presented here are 31 T cell receptor beta chains from one specimen sequenced in a study of OX40 agonist ivuxolimab in advanced cancers. TCRdb keeps only in-frame clones here, not all; method: immunoSEQ multiplex PCR. The sample consists of fewer than 85,000 clones, around 81% of them appearing once. The sample here was CD4+ or CD8+ T cells sorted from blood, taken in a trial of the OX40 agonist ivuxolimab. Source of these receptors: an adult with an advanced solid tumor such as melanoma, head and neck, liver or kidney cancer.

The V and J genes are TRBV28 and TRBJ1-5, with D hard to call. The CDR3 has 15 amino acids. V was cut by 5 bases and J by 4 bases, with 15 bases left in between. The germline gives CDR1 MDHEN, CDR2 SYDVKM. CDR3 sequence: CASSLPLSWNQPQHF. The CDR3 DNA sequence: TGTGCCAGCAGTCTCCCGCTAAGTTGGAATCAGCCCCAGCATTTT. Complete variable domain (other parts from reference TRBV28 and TRBJ1-5): DVKVTQSSRYLVKRTGEKVFLECVQDMDHENMFWYRQDPGLGLRLIYFSYDVKMKEKGDIPEGYSVSREKKERFSLILESASTNQTSMYLCASSLPLSWNQPQHFGDGTRLSIL.

J is TRBJ2-3 and V is TRBV28; D possibly corresponds to TRBD1 (6 bases). The germline CDR1 and CDR2 sequences are MDHEN and SYDVKM. The V and J ends lost 10 bases and 6 bases respectively, with 17 bases between them. The CDR3 length is 13 residues. The CDR3 spells CATAGQGWDTQYF. DNA of the CDR3: TGTGCCACCGCGGGCCAGGGGTGGGATACGCAGTATTTT.

This clone was detected only a few times. The chain is built from TRBV30 and TRBJ2-7; 10 nucleotides agree with TRBD1. The CDR3 has 13 residues. Germline trimming cut 3 bases from V and 6 bases from J; bases unmatched to any gene: 5. Germline CDR1 is GTSNPN and CDR2 is SVGIG (reference sequence). The CDR3 is CAWSPDRGTEQYF. CDR3 bases: TGTGCCTGGAGCCCGGACAGGGGGACCGAGCAGTACTTC.

This rearrangement joins TRBV6-6 to TRBJ1-2; D is ambiguous. The CDR3 contains 12 residues. Trimming took off 4 bases at V and 6 bases at J, with 9 bases between the two ends. Germline CDR1 and CDR2: MNHNY and SVGAGI (reference sequence). CDR3 sequence reads: CASSSTRDGYTF. The CDR3 region has the DNA TGTGCCAGCAGTTCGACAAGAGATGGCTACACCTTC.

The rearrangement joins TRBV7-6 to TRBJ2-1; the D gene is possibly TRBD2 (6 bases). Germline V gene data show CDR1 as SGHVS and CDR2 as FNYEAQ. This CDR3 comprises 15 residues. V shed 7 bases and J shed 5 bases, with 18 bases lying between them. CDR3 in amino acids: CASTPVGLANNEQFF. CDR3 bases: TGTGCCAGCACCCCTGTGGGACTGGCTAACAATGAGCAGTTCTTC.

This chain joins TRBV6-6 and TRBJ2-2, with D possibly matching TRBD1 (5 bases). V was trimmed by 2 bases and J by 5 bases, leaving 9 bases between them. The germline gives CDR1 MNHNY, CDR2 SVGAGI (reference sequence). There are 14 residues in the CDR3. DNA of the CDR3: TGTGCCAGCAGTTACACCGACAGAACCGGGGAGCTGTTTTTT. Protein product: CASSYTDRTGELFF.

The rearrangement uses TRBV4-1 and TRBJ1-4; 9 bases are shared with TRBD1. The V and J ends lost 3 bases and 0 bases, in that order; junction bases with no gene match: 8. CDR1 is MGHRA and CDR2 is YSYEKL in the germline V gene. The CDR3 runs 18 residues. The CDR3 nucleotides are TGCGCCAGCAGCCAGATTGACAGGGGGAAAACAACTAATGAAAAACTGTTTTTT. It translates to CASSQIDRGKTTNEKLFF.

V gene TRBV2 combines with J gene TRBJ2-7; weak D call: TRBD2 (7 bases). The CDR3 is made up of 14 amino acids. With 7 bases removed from V and 5 bases from J, the gap between germline ends came to 18 bases. Germline lookup yields CDR1 SNHLY and CDR2 FYNNEI. The CDR3 DNA reads as TGTGCCAGCACCGCGGGGGCGAGTGTCCACGAGCAGTACGTC. It specifies CASTAGASVHEQYV.

The chain couples TRBV9 to TRBJ2-4; 11 bases map to TRBD2. From germline, CDR1 is SGDLS and CDR2 YYNGEE. CDR3 size: 15 residues. The J segment lost 8 bases and the V segment lost 3 bases, leaving 7 bases of the junction unmatched. In DNA form, the CDR3 reads TGTGCCAGCAGCGCACTAGCGGGGGCGGGGGACATTCAGTACTTC. Encoded protein: CASSALAGAGDIQYF.

This rearrangement joins TRBV5-1 to TRBJ2-5, with D tentatively TRBD1 or TRBD2 (7 bases each). From germline, CDR1 is SGHRS and CDR2 YFSETQ. V was trimmed by 4 bases and J by 3 bases, leaving 22 bases between them. This CDR3 contains 17 residues. The CDR3 bases are TGCGCCAGCAGCGGCGGGACAGCCCGCGCGGGGGAAGAGACCCAGTACTTC. Amino acid sequence: CASSGGTARAGEETQYF.

V is TRBV29-1 and J is TRBJ2-1, with unresolved D. The CDR3 length is 14 residues. Germline CDR1 is SQVTM and CDR2 is ANQGSEA. The germline V and J ends were trimmed by 5 bases and 5 bases, with 16 bases remaining between them. The CDR3: CSVRSHPEDNEQFF. Here the CDR3 DNA reads TGCAGCGTTAGATCTCATCCCGAAGACAATGAGCAGTTCTTC.

The V call is TRBV6-4, the J call TRBJ1-2, with 7 bases that match TRBD1. The trim removed 6 bases at V and 5 bases at J, leaving 12 bases unmatched. The CDR3 runs to 15 residues. In germline, CDR1 is MRHNA, CDR2 SNTAGT. This CDR3 reads CASREGHRGLYGYTF. In nucleotides, the CDR3 is TGTGCCAGCAGGGAGGGGCACAGGGGCCTTTATGGCTACACCTTC.

The V call is TRBV5-6, the J call TRBJ2-1, with 10 positions matching TRBD2. CDR1 and CDR2 (germline): SGHDT, YYEEEE. V gave up 5 bases and J gave up 5 bases; unmatched junction bases: 7. This CDR3 has 15 residues. The DNA for the CDR3 is TGTGCCAGCAGACAAGGACTAGCGGCGAACAATGAGCAGTTCTTC. As protein: CASRQGLAANNEQFF. The whole variable domain, filled in from reference TRBV5-6 and TRBJ2-1, reads DAGVTQSPTHLIKTRGQQVTLRCSPKSGHDTVSWYQQALGQGPQFIFQYYEEEERQRGNFPDRFSGHQFPNYSSELNVNALLLGDSALYLCASRQGLAANNEQFFGPGTRLTVL.

The J gene is TRBJ1-5, the V gene TRBV18; 7 bases fit TRBD1. Germline-derived CDR1 and CDR2 are KGHSH and LQKENI. This CDR3 has 15 residues. With V trimmed by 3 bases and J by 8 bases, 10 bases remained unmatched. CDR3 amino acids: CASSPPDRAEEPQHF. The CDR3, as DNA: TGTGCCAGCTCACCCCCAGACAGGGCCGAGGAGCCCCAGCATTTT. The variable domain in full, completed from reference TRBV18 and TRBJ1-5, reads NAGVMQNPRHLVRRRGQEARLRCSPMKGHSHVYWYRQLPEEGLKFMVYLQKENIIDESGMPKERFSAEFPKEGPSILRIQQVVRGDSAAYFCASSPPDRAEEPQHFGDGTRLSIL.

The rearrangement links TRBV5-1 to TRBJ2-7; TRBD1 matches 7 bases. CDR3 length: 14 residues. In germline, CDR1 is SGHRS, CDR2 YFSETQ. J gave up 4 bases and V 5 bases, and 9 bases lay outside the gene matches. As DNA, the CDR3 is TGCGCCAGCAGTCGCACAGGGGTTGGATACGAGCAGTACTTC. Translating gives CASSRTGVGYEQYF.

The chain has TRBV19 and TRBJ1-2; D is unclear. V lost 2 bases and J 4 bases, leaving 8 bases between the germline ends. The CDR3 runs 13 residues. The germline V gene has CDR1 LNHDA and CDR2 SQIVND (reference sequence). The CDR3 DNA follows: TGTGCCAGTAGTATAATGGCTGGCTATGGCTACACCTTC. Its translation is CASSIMAGYGYTF. The variable domain in full, with the rest retrieved from reference TRBV19 and TRBJ1-2, is DGGITQSPKYLFRKEGQNVTLSCEQNLNHDAMYWYRQDPGQGLRLIYYSQIVNDFQKGDIAEGYSVSREKKESFPLTVTSAQKNPTAFYLCASSIMAGYGYTFGSGTRLTVV.

This chain connects TRBV27 to TRBJ2-3; TRBD1 might be the D (6 bases). Per the germline V gene, CDR1 is MNHEY and CDR2 is SMNVEV (reference sequence). The CDR3 is 13 amino acids. The ends were cut back, 6 bases at V and 10 bases at J, with 17 bases in the middle. CDR3 amino acids: CASSFNVQGSQYF. The CDR3 DNA is TGTGCCAGCAGCTTCAACGTACAGGGTTCGCAGTATTTT.

J is TRBJ2-7 and V is TRBV7-2; 10 bases align to TRBD1. This CDR3 region has 17 residues. With 5 bases clipped from V and 7 bases from J, the junction kept 17 bases outside the gene matches. CDR1 and CDR2 from the germline V gene are SGHTA and FQGNSA. CDR3 amino acids: CASSQDLPGQGLVEQYF. CDR3 sequence (DNA): TGTGCCAGCAGCCAAGATCTTCCGGGACAGGGGTTGGTGGAGCAGTACTTC.

V is TRBV7-6 and J is TRBJ1-1; the D is unclear. The V and J ends lost 4 bases and 3 bases respectively, with 15 bases between them. The CDR3 totals 15 residues. Germline CDR1 reads SGHVS; CDR2 reads FNYEAQ. The CDR3, as DNA: TGTGCCAGCAGCTCCTTTGAGGGAGGCGACACTGAAGCTTTCTTT. Its protein is CASSSFEGGDTEAFF.

V is TRBV6-6 and J is TRBJ2-4, with 7 bases fitting TRBD1. V lost 4 bases and J lost 1; bases outside the gene matches: 7. The CDR3 runs to 16 residues. CDR1 is MNHNY, CDR2 SVGAGI, per germline (reference sequence). DNA of the CDR3: TGTGCCAGCAGTTCCCTAACAGGGGTGGCCAAAAACATTCAGTACTTC. Its protein product is CASSSLTGVAKNIQYF.

This clone was seen a few times. The chain carries TRBV7-8 and TRBJ1-1; maybe TRBD1 (6 bases). This CDR3 region has 15 residues. CDR1 and CDR2 (germline): SGHVS, FQNEAQ. Trimming stripped 3 bases from V and 4 bases from J, with 15 bases between. Written as DNA, the CDR3 is TGTGCCAGCAGCTTGGGGGGCGCGGGATTCACTGAAGCTTTCTTT. This codes for CASSLGGAGFTEAFF.

The CDR3 loop is CASSSTQTSEAFF. The CDR3 DNA reads as TGTGCCAGCTCAAGCACGCAGACTTCTGAAGCTTTCTTT. The rearrangement uses TRBV18 and TRBJ1-1; D gene uncertain. This CDR3 contains 13 residues. V lost 5 bases, J lost 6 bases, and 13 bases lay in between. CDR1 and CDR2 (germline): KGHSH, LQKENI.

This clone has only a few counts. The CDR3 loop is CAWSAGGRNTEAFF. The CDR3 DNA sequence: TGTGCCTGGAGTGCCGGGGGGAGGAACACTGAAGCTTTCTTT. V usage is TRBV30 and J usage is TRBJ1-1; a possible D gene is TRBD1 (5 bases). Germline CDR1 is GTSNPN and CDR2 is SVGIG (reference sequence). V lost 1 base, J lost 1 base, and 10 bases lay in between. This CDR3 is built from 14 residues.

The V call is TRBV28, the J call TRBJ2-1; D is ambiguous. Trimming took 7 bases from V and 2 from J, leaving 6 bases between them. Germline-derived CDR1 and CDR2 are MDHEN and SYDVKM. The CDR3 is 12 amino acids. The CDR3 loop reads CASNRPYNEQFF. As DNA, the CDR3 is TGTGCCAGCAACCGACCCTACAATGAGCAGTTCTTC.

The chain has TRBV4-2 and TRBJ2-3; no firm D call. The V gene's germline CDR1 is LGHNA and CDR2 YNFKEQ. The V end was cut by 2 bases, the J end by 1 base, with 1 base between. The CDR3 sequence is 12 residues long. The CDR3 is CASSQRTDTQYF. CDR3 DNA: TGTGCCAGCAGCCAACGCACAGATACGCAGTATTTT.

The chain couples TRBV27 to TRBJ2-3; 7 nucleotides line up with TRBD2. CDR3 size: 15 residues. After removal of 5 bases from V and 5 bases from J, the junction contained 10 bases not matched to a gene. Per the germline V gene, CDR1 is MNHEY and CDR2 is SMNVEV (reference sequence). The DNA of the CDR3 is TGTGCCAGCAGTATCTCGAGCGCGGGGGTAGATACGCAGTATTTT. It is translated as CASSISSAGVDTQYF.

This sequence joins TRBV9 and TRBJ2-2, with a weak D call TRBD2 (5 bases). The germline V and J ends were trimmed by 1 base and 0 bases, with 10 bases remaining between them. The CDR3 length is 16 residues. Germline V gene lookup returns CDR1 SGDLS and CDR2 YYNGEE. CDR3 protein: CASSVRGYANTGELFF. DNA of the CDR3: TGTGCCAGCAGCGTAAGAGGGTACGCGAACACCGGGGAGCTGTTTTTT. The variable domain in full, with the rest retrieved from reference TRBV9 and TRBJ2-2, is DSGVTQTPKHLITATGQRVTLRCSPRSGDLSVYWYQQSLDQGLQFLIQYYNGEERAKGNILERFSAQQFPDLHSELNLSSLELGDSALYFCASSVRGYANTGELFFGEGSRLTVL.

The chain uses TRBV4-1 and TRBJ2-5, with a possible D match to TRBD2 (7 bases). Germline CDR1 reads MGHRA; CDR2 reads YSYEKL. The CDR3 has 14 amino acids. Trimming cost V 2 bases and J 5 bases, with 12 bases left between them. The CDR3 loop reads CASSQSRGAETQYF. DNA of the CDR3: TGCGCCAGCAGCCAAAGTCGGGGGGCCGAGACCCAGTACTTC.

The V and J genes are TRBV6-1 and TRBJ1-1; a possible D gene is TRBD1 (6 bases). Trimming shortened V by 2 bases and J by 3 bases, and 13 bases separated the two germline ends. CDR1 is MNHNS and CDR2 is SASEGT in the germline V gene. CDR3 length: 15 residues. The CDR3 region is CASSEWGRGYTEAFF. CDR3 DNA sequence: TGTGCCAGCAGTGAATGGGGTAGGGGGTACACTGAAGCTTTCTTT.

The chain couples TRBV6-5 to TRBJ2-3; TRBD2 might be the D (6 bases). V was clipped by 5 bases and J by 9 bases, with 21 bases between them. The germline gives CDR1 MNHEY, CDR2 SVGAGI. This CDR3 comprises 15 residues. The CDR3 protein is CASSPTFNSGVTQYF. CDR3 nucleotide sequence: TGTGCCAGCAGTCCCACTTTCAATAGCGGAGTGACGCAGTATTTT.

At least ten counts were recorded for this clone. CDR3 DNA sequence: TGTGCCAGTAGTTCGCAATCGGTGAACACTGAAGCTTTCTTT. This codes for CASSSQSVNTEAFF. The chain joins TRBV19 to TRBJ1-1; the D is unclear. The V end lost 5 bases, the J end lost 0 bases, and 10 bases lay between the germline ends. CDR3 length: 14 amino acids. Germline CDR1 and CDR2: LNHDA and SQIVND (reference sequence).